This paragraph covers one T cell receptor (beta chain) sequence. The antigen is undetermined. The entry originates in a study of T cell repertoires in ileal Crohn's disease. As for the study in general: Surgery for a complication: stricturing in approximately 60%, penetrating in 39%.

Sequenced by immunoSEQ multiplex PCR; TCRdb stores in-frame clones only, minus some. This sample has some 30,000 clones, with about three quarters found just once. This CDR3 region has 12 residues. Germline assignment: CDR1 MNHNY and CDR2 SVGAGI (reference sequence). The germline V and J ends were trimmed by 8 bases and 2 bases, with 9 bases remaining between them. General study findings and limits: Compared with non-smokers, active smokers at surgery showed more clonal expansions.

The genes are TRBV6-6 and TRBJ1-2; D remains ambiguous. The receptor's source is an adult with Crohn's disease. Material: ileal tissue. CDR3: CASGGPNYGYTF. The CDR3 coding sequence is TGTGCCAGCGGCGGGCCAAACTATGGCTACACCTTC.